This passage covers 28 T cell receptor beta chains from one sample sequenced in a study of blood T cell repertoires in COVID-19. The protocol was immunoSEQ multiplex PCR, while the TCRdb copy is restricted to in-frame clones and leaves out a portion. The table records roughly 100,000 clones, more than 75% of them present only once. The material sequenced was peripheral blood. The receptors here all came from a human donor in a cohort sampled during active COVID-19.

This clone has more than one count but fewer than ten. The chain couples TRBV5-4 to TRBJ2-7; TRBD1 might be the D (5 bases). Germline CDR1 is SGHNT and CDR2 is YYREEE (reference sequence). V was cut by 0 bases and J by 2 bases, with 9 bases left in between. The CDR3 is made up of 14 amino acids. The CDR3 nucleotides read TGTGCCAGCAGCTTGGGACAGCCTACCTACGAGCAGTACTTC. Amino acids: CASSLGQPTYEQYF.

This clone was counted once. The chain recombines TRBV7-6 with TRBJ2-3; TRBD2 matches at 11 bases. CDR1 and CDR2 (germline): SGHVS, FNYEAQ. The CDR3 is 16 residues long. With 2 bases clipped from V and 3 bases from J, the junction kept 4 bases outside the gene matches. CDR3 nucleotide sequence: TGTGCCAGCAGCTTATTAGCGGGGGGGCTAACAGATACGCAGTATTTT. Amino acid sequence: CASSLLAGGLTDTQYF.

V usage is TRBV5-4 and J usage is TRBJ2-3, with D uncertain. CDR3 length: 16 amino acids. V lost 3 bases and J 3 bases, leaving 17 bases between the germline ends. Germline CDR1 reads SGHNT; CDR2 reads YYREEE (reference sequence). CDR3 loop: CASSSSPRPWTDTQYF. DNA of the CDR3: TGTGCCAGCAGCTCCTCTCCGCGGCCCTGGACAGATACGCAGTATTTT.

The rearrangement links TRBV7-3 to TRBJ1-2, with TRBD1 as a possible D gene (6 bases). V was cut by 5 bases and J by 6 bases, with 16 bases left in between. CDR1 and CDR2 from the germline V gene are SGHTA and FQGTGA. The CDR3 has 14 amino acids. Written as DNA, the CDR3 is TGTGCCAGCAGCCCATACGCAGGGGCCGATGGCTACACCTTC. Translating it yields CASSPYAGADGYTF.

The rearrangement links TRBV4-1 to TRBJ2-1; 12 bases agree with TRBD1. Germline CDR1 reads MGHRA; CDR2 reads YSYEKL. The CDR3 is made up of 15 amino acids. V shed 4 bases and J 10 bases; nucleotides not matched to a gene: 8. The CDR3: CASSRGTGGSQEQFF. In nucleotides, the CDR3 is TGCGCCAGCAGCCGCGGGACAGGGGGCTCCCAGGAGCAGTTCTTC.

The chain uses TRBV19 and TRBJ1-6; 7 positions match TRBD1. J lost 8 bases, V lost 1 base, and 5 bases had no gene match. The CDR3 loop spans 15 amino acids. Germline V lookup: CDR1 LNHDA, CDR2 SQIVND (reference sequence). CDR3 in amino acids: CASSIAAGGHSPLHF. CDR3 in DNA: TGTGCCAGTAGTATAGCCGCAGGGGGTCATTCACCCCTCCACTTT.

The chain uses TRBV5-4 and TRBJ2-3; TRBD2 agrees at 9 bases. The V and J ends lost 0 bases and 1 base, in that order; junction bases with no gene match: 0. Germline CDR1 reads SGHNT; CDR2 reads YYREEE (reference sequence). The CDR3 has 15 residues. As DNA, the CDR3 is TGTGCCAGCAGCTTGGCTAGCGGGGGCACAGATACGCAGTATTTT. Protein product: CASSLASGGTDTQYF.

This chain connects TRBV6-1 to TRBJ2-7; D is unresolved. The V gene lost 3 bases and the J gene lost 2 bases, with 8 bases spanning the gap. CDR3 length: 13 amino acids. In germline, CDR1 is MNHNS, CDR2 SASEGT. The CDR3 bases are TGTGCCAGCAGTGATGGGCAGCCCTACGAGCAGTACTTC. Its protein product is CASSDGQPYEQYF.

The J gene is TRBJ2-7, the V gene TRBV5-1; TRBD2 matches 9 bases. Germline lookup yields CDR1 SGHRS and CDR2 YFSETQ. CDR3 length: 17 amino acids. Trimming removed 4 bases from V and 4 bases from J; junction bases left unmatched: 15. Written as DNA, the CDR3 is TGCGCCAGCAGCCCCCTGGCTAGCGGGGTGACCCAGTACGAGCAGTACTTC. The encoded protein is CASSPLASGVTQYEQYF.

CDR3 residues: CASRGTGSSYEQYF. The CDR3 nucleotides read TGTGCCAGCAGAGGGACAGGTTCGTCCTACGAGCAGTACTTC. The chain carries TRBV5-5 and TRBJ2-7, with TRBD1 matching 8 bases. The CDR3 is made up of 14 amino acids. Germline V gene lookup returns CDR1 SGHKS and CDR2 YYEKEE (reference sequence). Germline trimming cut 5 bases from V and 1 base from J; bases unmatched to any gene: 5.

The chain joins TRBV15 to TRBJ1-2; D ambiguous. The CDR3 contains 13 residues. Germline assignment: CDR1 LNHNV and CDR2 YYDKDF (reference sequence). The germline V and J ends were trimmed by 3 bases and 4 bases, with 9 bases remaining between them. Written as DNA, the CDR3 is TGTGCCACCAGCAGTGGACTCAGCTATGGCTACACCTTC. Protein product: CATSSGLSYGYTF.

The chain couples TRBV7-9 to TRBJ2-5; maybe TRBD1 (5 bases). This CDR3 has 13 amino acids. The V gene's germline CDR1 is SEHNR and CDR2 FQNEAQ (reference sequence). Between the trimmed V and J ends, which lost 2 bases and 5 bases, there was a span of 9 bases. The CDR3 sequence: CASSLRGSETQYF. CDR3 sequence (DNA): TGTGCCAGCAGCTTAAGGGGTTCGGAGACCCAGTACTTC.

This sequence joins TRBV20-1 and TRBJ2-7, with 7 bases aligning to TRBD2. V gave up 4 bases and J gave up 0 bases; unmatched junction bases: 9. CDR1 and CDR2 (germline): DFQATT, SNEGSKA (reference sequence). This CDR3 contains 15 residues. The CDR3 spells CSAIDPSGNSYEQYF. The CDR3 nucleotides read TGCAGTGCTATTGACCCTAGCGGAAACTCCTACGAGCAGTACTTC.

The chain has TRBV2 and TRBJ2-1; D perhaps matches TRBD2 (6 bases). The CDR3 is 15 amino acids. CDR1 is SNHLY, CDR2 FYNNEI, per germline. Trimming pared 3 bases from V and 3 bases from J, leaving 12 bases between. CDR3: CASSEGIAVYNEQFF. In nucleotides, the CDR3 is TGTGCCAGCAGTGAGGGGATAGCGGTCTACAATGAGCAGTTCTTC.

The rearrangement joins TRBV15 to TRBJ2-3, with 12 bases that match TRBD2. J gave up 6 bases and V 4 bases, and 8 bases lay outside the gene matches. The CDR3 is 16 amino acids. CDR1 and CDR2 (germline): LNHNV, YYDKDF (reference sequence). This CDR3 reads CATSKGLAGFDDTQYF. The CDR3 DNA follows: TGTGCCACCAGCAAAGGACTAGCGGGGTTCGACGATACGCAGTATTTT.

This clone came up once. This chain uses TRBV18 with TRBJ2-6; 10 bases match TRBD1. Trimming at V came to 9 bases and at J to 2 bases, leaving 10 bases not matched to a gene. There are 17 residues in the CDR3. The germline V gene encodes CDR1 KGHSH and CDR2 LQKENI. CDR3 loop: CASSAGQGVAGANVLTF. The CDR3 region has the DNA TGTGCCAGTTCGGCCGGACAGGGGGTGGCTGGGGCCAACGTCCTGACTTTC.

The chain has TRBV29-1 and TRBJ1-1; 7 bases are a match to TRBD1. Germline values: CDR1 SQVTM, CDR2 ANQGSEA. CDR3 length equals 14 residues. V was clipped by 7 bases and J by 3 bases; unmatched bases: 11. The CDR3 bases are TGCAGCGCCGACCGGACAGGCGCCTACACTGAAGCTTTCTTT. Translating gives CSADRTGAYTEAFF.

This clone was picked up one time. The V and J genes are TRBV5-1 and TRBJ2-5; 9 bases align to TRBD2. J gave up 5 bases and V 0 bases, and 8 bases lay outside the gene matches. The germline V gene encodes CDR1 SGHRS and CDR2 YFSETQ. CDR3 size: 16 residues. CDR3 residues: CASSLVGRGGGETQYF. As DNA, the CDR3 is TGCGCCAGCAGCTTGGTTGGGCGGGGGGGCGGCGAGACCCAGTACTTC.

CDR3 amino acids: CASSPDLAGGPNEQFF. CDR3 nucleotide sequence: TGTGCCAGCAGTCCCGACCTAGCGGGGGGGCCCAATGAGCAGTTCTTC. V gene TRBV6-2 or TRBV6-3 combines with J gene TRBJ2-1; 12 bases are shared with TRBD2. The germline V gene has CDR1 MNHEY and CDR2 SVGEGT. The CDR3 loop spans 16 amino acids. V dropped 5 bases and J dropped 6; count of bases not matched to a gene: 8.

The V gene is TRBV9, the J gene TRBJ1-4; 7 bases are a match to TRBD1. This CDR3 is built from 15 residues. The V segment lost 0 bases and the J segment 8 bases; nucleotides outside the gene matches: 7. CDR1 and CDR2 (germline): SGDLS, YYNGEE. CDR3: CASSVGTGDSEKLFF. CDR3 sequence (DNA): TGTGCCAGCAGCGTAGGAACAGGGGACTCCGAAAAACTGTTTTTT.

V gene TRBV7-9 combines with J gene TRBJ2-3, with TRBD1 matching 7 bases. Germline lookup yields CDR1 SEHNR and CDR2 FQNEAQ (reference sequence). J gave up 5 bases and V 3 bases, and 8 bases lay outside the gene matches. The CDR3 length is 15 residues. The CDR3 region has the DNA TGTGCCAGCAGCTTGTCGGTACCAGGGGGAGATACGCAGTATTTT. Residues: CASSLSVPGGDTQYF.

The CDR3 protein is CASSYDGELLHF. CDR3 in DNA: TGTGCCAGCAGCTACGACGGAGAGCTTCTCCACTTT. This chain joins TRBV5-5 and TRBJ1-6; D unresolved. V was shortened by 3 bases and J by 16 bases, with 14 bases between the two germline ends. Looked up from germline, CDR1 is SGHKS and CDR2 is YYEKEE (reference sequence). The CDR3 loop spans 12 amino acids.

The chain couples TRBV14 to TRBJ2-3; 11 bases fit TRBD1. Germline assignment: CDR1 SGHDN and CDR2 FVKESK. This CDR3 contains 18 residues. The ends lost 0 bases at V and 2 bases at J; junction bases unmatched: 7. The CDR3 DNA reads TGTGCCAGCAGCCAAGATGGGTGGGGACAGGGGGTCACAGATACGCAGTATTTT. Translating gives CASSQDGWGQGVTDTQYF.

The chain has TRBV5-6 and TRBJ2-1; the D is unclear. The ends were cut back, 0 bases at V and 6 bases at J, with 13 bases in the middle. CDR1 is SGHDT and CDR2 is YYEEEE in the germline V gene. CDR3 length: 15 amino acids. The CDR3 sequence is CASSLVSRRFNEQFF. As DNA, the CDR3 is TGTGCCAGCAGCTTGGTATCGCGGCGGTTCAATGAGCAGTTCTTC.

V usage is TRBV5-3 and J usage is TRBJ1-1; 9 bases are shared with TRBD1. TRBV5-3 is sorted into the ORF group, with uncertain function. V lost 4 bases and J lost 0; bases outside the gene matches: 4. This CDR3 is built from 15 residues. The CDR3 is CARSTGQGMNTEAFF. The CDR3 nucleotides read TGTGCCAGAAGCACGGGACAGGGTATGAACACTGAAGCTTTCTTT.

For the CDR3, the DNA is TGCGCCAGCACCACTACCGGGGCAGATACGCAGTATTTT. It translates to CASTTTGADTQYF. The chain couples TRBV4-1 to TRBJ2-3; possibly TRBD2 for D (5 bases). V was pared by 7 bases and J by 4 bases, with 12 bases between. CDR1 is MGHRA, CDR2 YSYEKL, per germline. The CDR3 has 13 residues.

This chain joins TRBV5-1 and TRBJ2-1; 9 nucleotides line up with TRBD2. The CDR3 has 17 amino acids. CDR1 and CDR2 from the germline V gene are SGHRS and YFSETQ. V was clipped by 4 bases and J by 3 bases; unmatched bases: 11. CDR3 sequence reads: CASSLREGLLGYNEQFF. The CDR3 DNA sequence: TGCGCCAGCAGCCTGCGGGAGGGACTTCTCGGCTACAATGAGCAGTTCTTC. Full variable domain (outside the CDR3, taken from reference TRBV5-1 and TRBJ2-1): KAGVTQTPRYLIKTRGQQVTLSCSPISGHRSVSWYQQTPGQGLQFLFEYFSETQRNKGNFPGRFSGRQFSNSRSEMNVSTLELGDSALYLCASSLREGLLGYNEQFFGPGTRLTVL.

The genes are TRBV3-1 (or the pseudogene TRBV3-2) and TRBJ2-5, with 7 positions matching TRBD1. With V trimmed by 1 base and J by 2 bases, 4 bases remained unmatched. The CDR3 totals 15 residues. The germline V gene has CDR1 LGHDT and CDR2 YNNKEL (reference sequence). CDR3 residues: CASSQAGTVQETQYF. Written as DNA, the CDR3 is TGTGCCAGCAGCCAAGCCGGGACAGTACAAGAGACCCAGTACTTC.